The sequence of this T cell receptor (beta chain) was determined in a study of T cells in Graves' hyperthyroidism and ophthalmopathy (dated by TCRdb to the late 2010s). Study-wide context: Peripheral blood samples were taken at initial diagnosis, before any treatment was given. To identify distinguishing TCR V-J signatures, a discovery cohort of about 100 patients was used, comprising 43 with Graves' ophthalmopathy and some 57 with stable Graves' hyperthyroidism. An independent validation cohort of fewer than 20 hyperthyroidism patients and 15 or so patients who later progressed to ophthalmopathy tested prospective prediction of ophthalmopathy. The roughly 90 discovery patients were divided at random into training and test sets in a 7:3 ratio. Thyroid tissue and blood T-cell repertoires from more than five Graves' hyperthyroidism patients were also compared in the study. After blood sampling, hyperthyroidism patients were treated with methimazole at a starting dose of 30 mg daily, and ophthalmopathy patients were treated with high-dose intravenous methylprednisolone. The paper reports TCR Vbeta CDR3 sequencing of some 140 peripheral blood samples: 40 to 45 ophthalmopathy, fewer than 80 hyperthyroidism and approximately 17 progressor patients. Beyond this particular receptor, the publication reports: A model built on a 13 V-J signature distinguished ophthalmopathy from stable hyperthyroidism, reaching about 88% sensitivity and 81.08% specificity in cross-validation and 80%/75% in testing. No statistical method was used to set the sample size in advance, and investigators knew the group allocation. Blood samples also contained most of the expanded thyroid clonotypes (frequency above 0.001), which suggests that blood repertoires may reflect thyroid immune responses. In validation, progression to ophthalmopathy was predicted by the model with nearly 71% sensitivity and roughly 76% specificity, a median of approximately 6.5 months before onset.

A patient counted as having stable Graves' hyperthyroidism if no progression to ophthalmopathy occurred over 18 months of follow-up. The hyperthyroidism patients were between 18 and 65 years old and newly diagnosed, with a disease duration of less than 2 months. Patients with uncontrolled infections, other autoimmune diseases, pregnancy or lactation were excluded. Clinical symptoms, serum thyroxine and TRAb, thyroid ultrasound, and orbital computed tomography formed the basis for the diagnoses. PBMCs were isolated from about 10 ml of fresh peripheral blood by Ficoll-Paque density gradient centrifugation. Total RNA was extracted with Trizol reagent, and quality was checked on an Agilent 2100 Bioanalyzer. With respect to this clonotype: Its antigen target is currently unknown. The record has no base qualities; no much larger clone is one base away.

TCR beta CDR3 regions were amplified from RNA transcripts. The first round of RT-PCR for the TCR CDR3 was performed with the HTBI primer set and the Qiagen OneStep RT-PCR kit. Libraries were constructed in a second round of multiplex PCR, after which size selection and purification were carried out. Libraries were sequenced paired-end with 100 bp reads on an Illumina HiSeq2000. Under the source paper's analysis protocol: SOAPnuke was used to process the raw data, throwing out any read that contained adapters or uncalled bases, had a mean Phred below 15, or lacked an exact constant-primer or identifier match. High-quality paired reads were merged using COPE v1.2.5, and each unique nucleotide sequence was defined as a clonotype. Clonotypes were aligned to IMGT TRBV, TRBD and TRBJ reference segments using MiTCR v1.1. Only V-J combinations with frequency above 0.0001, covering 99% to 99.2% of repertoires, were analysed. The TCS score was defined as F50 (clonal expansion) divided by E x V (chaos), with BLOSUM62-based TCRdist calculated between CDR3 peptides within each V-J. Welch's t-statistics and random forest reduced roughly 540 V-J features to 13, which were used in a naive Bayes classifier (R e1071). The raw public reads went through TCRdb reprocessing: fastp at Q25, MiXCR clone calling, in-frame beta chains kept. Under each unique CDR3 protein, matching rows form one entry showing the most common genes and DNA. What appears here as the V and J calls and clone size reflects TCRdb's work, not the paper's. The sample yields about 420,000 distinct CDR3 sequences; roughly an eighth were counted once. The ten largest make up less than 6.5% of the sample.

Measured from the cysteine to the phenylalanine, the CDR3 is 16 residues long. CDR3 DNA is the only sequence kept; it has 48 bases, read in frame from the first base. Based on the germline V gene (reference sequence), the CDR1 and CDR2 sequences are DFQATT and SNEGSKA. Ends trimmed: V by 3 bases, J by 5 bases; bases unmatched to a gene: 10. The chain is made from TRBV20-1 and TRBJ1-1; TRBD1 agrees with 12 junctional bases. Sample: blood. The TCR sequence derives from a woman under 30 with Graves' hyperthyroidism. The CDR3 amino acid sequence is: CSASSPGTGGFTEAFF. The DNA is TGCAGTGCTAGTAGCCCCGGGACAGGGGGCTTTACTGAAGCTTTCTTT.